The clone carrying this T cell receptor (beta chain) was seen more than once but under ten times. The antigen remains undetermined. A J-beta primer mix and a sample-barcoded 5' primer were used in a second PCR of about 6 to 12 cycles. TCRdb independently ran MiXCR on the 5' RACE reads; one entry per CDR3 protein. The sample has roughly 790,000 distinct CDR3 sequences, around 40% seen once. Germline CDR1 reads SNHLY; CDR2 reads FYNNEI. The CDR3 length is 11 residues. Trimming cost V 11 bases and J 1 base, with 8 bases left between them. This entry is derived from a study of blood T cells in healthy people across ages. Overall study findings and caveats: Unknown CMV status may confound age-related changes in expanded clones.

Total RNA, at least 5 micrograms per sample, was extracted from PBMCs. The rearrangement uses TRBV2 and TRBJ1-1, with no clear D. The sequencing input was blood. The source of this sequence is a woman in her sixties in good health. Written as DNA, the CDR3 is TGTGCCGACCGGGGGAACACTGAAGCTTTCTTT. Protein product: CADRGNTEAFF. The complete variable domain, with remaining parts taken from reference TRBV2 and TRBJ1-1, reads EPEVTQTPSHQVTQMGQEVILRCVPISNHLYFYWYRQILGQKVEFLVSFYNNEISEKSEIFDDQFSVERPDGSNFTLKIRSTKLEDSAMYFCADRGNTEAFFGQGTRLTVV.